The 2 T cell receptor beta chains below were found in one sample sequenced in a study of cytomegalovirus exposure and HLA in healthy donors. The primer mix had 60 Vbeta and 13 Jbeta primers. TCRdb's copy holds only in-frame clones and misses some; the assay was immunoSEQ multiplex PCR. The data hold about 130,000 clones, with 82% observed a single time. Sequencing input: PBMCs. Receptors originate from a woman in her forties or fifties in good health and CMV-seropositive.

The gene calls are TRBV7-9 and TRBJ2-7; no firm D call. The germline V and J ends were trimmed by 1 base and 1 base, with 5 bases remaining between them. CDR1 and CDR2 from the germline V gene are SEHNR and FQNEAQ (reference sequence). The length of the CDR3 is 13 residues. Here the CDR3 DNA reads TGTGCCAGCAGCTTAGACACGTCCTACGAGCAGTACTTC. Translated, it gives CASSLDTSYEQYF.

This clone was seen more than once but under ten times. The DNA for the CDR3 is TGTGCCAGCATAGATGGGTCGGGGGGATCGAACGAAAAACTGTTTTTT. Protein sequence: CASIDGSGGSNEKLFF. V gene TRBV28 combines with J gene TRBJ1-4, with TRBD1 as a possible D gene (5 bases). With 7 bases removed from V and 8 bases from J, the gap between germline ends came to 23 bases. Germline V gene lookup returns CDR1 MDHEN and CDR2 SYDVKM. CDR3 size: 16 residues.